Following are 26 T cell receptor beta chains from one sample sequenced in a study of blood T cell repertoires in COVID-19. Data came from immunoSEQ multiplex PCR; TCRdb stores just in-frame clones and leaves some out. The sample includes fewer than 200,000 clones, less than 85% of them seen just once. The sequencing input was PBMCs or T cells enriched from blood (not recorded which). The receptors stem from a woman between 50 and 59 years old who had recovered from COVID-19.

The chain has TRBV11-2 and TRBJ1-2, with TRBD1 matching over 10 bases. Germline V lookup: CDR1 SGHAT, CDR2 FQNNGV. This CDR3 spans 14 amino acids. Trimming removed 2 bases from V and 8 bases from J; junction bases left unmatched: 5. The CDR3 loop is CASSLTGQGRGYTF. The CDR3 nucleotides read TGTGCCAGCAGCTTAACGGGACAGGGGAGAGGCTACACCTTC.

The rearrangement links TRBV12-3 or TRBV12-4 to TRBJ2-7, with D hard to call. The CDR3 length is 13 residues. Trimming took 6 bases from V and 6 from J, leaving 15 bases between them. The CDR3 region is CASSGSRVSEQYV. As DNA, the CDR3 is TGTGCCAGCAGCGGTAGTCGGGTCAGCGAGCAGTACGTC.

The rearrangement joins TRBV21-1 to TRBJ2-4; the D call in the table, TRBD2, was not verified against the DNA. TRBV21-1 constitutes a pseudogene. This CDR3 is built from 17 residues. Here the CDR3 reads CASSSPRCDLRGNIQYF. CDR3 DNA: TGTGCCAGCAGCTCGCCTCGGTGCGACTTGCGGGGAAACATTCAGTACTTC.

This rearrangement joins TRBV5-6 to TRBJ2-7; D ambiguous. The germline gives CDR1 SGHDT, CDR2 YYEEEE. The germline V and J ends were trimmed by 7 bases and 7 bases, with 21 bases remaining between them. This CDR3 spans 14 amino acids. The CDR3 DNA reads TGTGCCAGCCGACCGCTGGCAGGCCTCTGGGAGCAGTACGTC. Translating it yields CASRPLAGLWEQYV.

The chain employs TRBV4-1 and TRBJ1-5; no clear D gene. The CDR3 sequence is 15 residues long. Germline V gene data show CDR1 as MGHRA and CDR2 as YSYEKL. Trimming took 4 bases from V and 9 from J, leaving 19 bases between them. This CDR3 is CASSPDSGSSWPQHF. In DNA form, the CDR3 reads TGCGCCAGCAGCCCTGATTCGGGGTCCTCTTGGCCCCAGCATTTT.

The rearrangement uses TRBV11-2 and TRBJ2-5, with D possibly TRBD1 on 6 matching bases. CDR3 length equals 14 residues. Trimming left V 2 bases short and J 5 bases short, with 12 bases between. Per the germline V gene, CDR1 is SGHAT and CDR2 is FQNNGV. Here the CDR3 reads CASSLRQGWETQYF. The CDR3 DNA reads as TGTGCCAGCAGCTTAAGGCAGGGGTGGGAGACCCAGTACTTC.

The chain carries TRBV19 and TRBJ1-2, with 8 bases fitting TRBD1. The CDR3 runs to 15 residues. From germline, CDR1 is LNHDA and CDR2 SQIVND (reference sequence). V lost 6 bases to trimming and J lost 4 bases; unmatched junction nucleotides: 10. CDR3 nucleotides: TGTGCCAGTAGCCCAGGGACAGGAGGGAGCTATGGCTACACCTTC. This sequence encodes CASSPGTGGSYGYTF.

This clone was counted once. The V call is TRBV5-1, the J call TRBJ1-4, with no clear D. This CDR3 region has 16 residues. CDR1 and CDR2 (germline): SGHRS, YFSETQ. V was cut by 0 bases and J by 8 bases, with 17 bases left in between. The CDR3, as DNA: TGCGCCAGCAGCTTGGGGACCGCGAGCGGGGTCGAAAAACTGTTTTTT. Translation gives CASSLGTASGVEKLFF.

Notes on this clone: This same CDR3 is encoded by further DNA sequences in the sample. V gene TRBV19 combines with J gene TRBJ1-5; 9 bases fit TRBD1. Germline V lookup: CDR1 LNHDA, CDR2 SQIVND (reference sequence). This CDR3 comprises 15 residues. V shed 7 bases, J shed 4 bases, and the junction held 8 bases outside the gene matches. CDR3: CASTPWGQGNQPQHF. CDR3 coding DNA: TGTGCCAGTACCCCTTGGGGACAGGGAAATCAGCCCCAGCATTTT.

The V call is TRBV2, the J call TRBJ1-5; the match to TRBD1 covers 9 bases. The length of the CDR3 is 12 residues. Germline V gives CDR1 SNHLY, CDR2 FYNNEI. V lost 7 bases, J lost 16 bases, and 11 bases stayed unmatched. The CDR3 region has the DNA TGTGCCAGCACTACCGGGACAGGGCGCCTACATTTT. Protein: CASTTGTGRLHF.

This sequence joins TRBV30 and TRBJ1-5; TRBD1 agrees at 7 bases. The CDR3 has 14 amino acids. CDR1 and CDR2 (germline): GTSNPN, SVGIG (reference sequence). The CDR3 reads CATTRQGPNQPQHF. The CDR3 DNA reads as TGTGCGACGACAAGACAGGGACCAAATCAGCCCCAGCATTTT. Full variable domain (remainder filled in from reference TRBV30 and TRBJ1-5): SQTIHQWPATLVQPVGSPLSLECTVEGTSNPNLYWYRQAAGRGLQLLFYSVGIGQISSEVPQNLSASRPQDRQFILSSKKLLLSDSGFYLCATTRQGPNQPQHFGDGTRLSIL.

This sequence joins TRBV7-2 and TRBJ2-1, with D tentatively TRBD2 (6 bases). The CDR3 length is 12 residues. The V and J ends lost 0 bases and 9 bases respectively, with 6 bases between them. Germline V lookup: CDR1 SGHTA, CDR2 FQGNSA. The CDR3 DNA is TGTGCCAGCAGCTTAGCGCGGGGTGAGCAGTTCTTC. Its protein is CASSLARGEQFF.

The gene calls are TRBV3-1 (or the pseudogene TRBV3-2) and TRBJ2-1; TRBD1 is a possible D gene (5 bases). Germline V lookup: CDR1 LGHDT, CDR2 YNNKEL (reference sequence). V lost 4 bases to trimming and J lost 5 bases, with 12 bases between them. The CDR3 sequence is 14 residues long. CDR3 region: CASSRLDKHNEQFF. The CDR3 DNA follows: TGTGCCAGCAGCCGGTTGGACAAACACAATGAGCAGTTCTTC.

J is TRBJ1-4 and V is TRBV5-1; 9 bases are a match to TRBD1. Germline V gives CDR1 SGHRS, CDR2 YFSETQ. The CDR3 contains 15 residues. The V and J ends lost 3 bases and 2 bases, in that order; junction bases with no gene match: 2. The CDR3 nucleotides read TGCGCCAGCAGCTACGGACAGGGGACTAATGAAAAACTGTTTTTT. This gives the protein CASSYGQGTNEKLFF.

The chain employs TRBV6-5 and TRBJ1-2; perhaps TRBD1 as D (5 bases). V lost 0 bases and J lost 1, with 9 bases in between. This CDR3 contains 15 residues. Germline CDR1 reads MNHEY; CDR2 reads SVGAGI. CDR3 nucleotide sequence: TGTGCCAGCAGTTACTCGTGGCAGGGTAACTATGGCTACACCTTC. It translates to CASSYSWQGNYGYTF.

The rearrangement joins TRBV11-2 to TRBJ2-3; 8 nucleotides agree with TRBD1. The CDR3 consists of 14 residues. V lost 4 bases, J lost 0 bases, and 0 bases stayed unmatched. Germline V lookup: CDR1 SGHAT, CDR2 FQNNGV. CDR3: CASSWDRSTDTQYF. CDR3 DNA: TGTGCCAGCAGCTGGGACAGGAGCACAGATACGCAGTATTTT.

The J gene is TRBJ2-7, the V gene TRBV28; D is unclear. The CDR3 extends over 13 amino acids. CDR1 is MDHEN and CDR2 is SYDVKM in the germline V gene. Trimming cost V 4 bases and J 3 bases, with 10 bases left between them. The DNA of the CDR3 is TGTGCCAGCAGTTCTCCCCCCAGCTACGAGCAGTACGTC. Protein product: CASSSPPSYEQYV.

The chain carries TRBV11-2 and TRBJ1-1, with 8 bases identical to TRBD1. The CDR3 totals 15 residues. The J segment lost 11 bases and the V segment lost 3 bases, leaving 14 bases of the junction unmatched. Per the germline V gene, CDR1 is SGHAT and CDR2 is FQNNGV. CDR3 amino acids: CASSFRTGRGVTAFF. Here the CDR3 DNA reads TGTGCCAGCAGCTTCCGGACAGGGAGGGGGGTGACGGCTTTCTTT. The whole variable domain, remainder taken from reference TRBV11-2 and TRBJ1-1, is EAGVAQSPRYKIIEKRQSVAFWCNPISGHATLYWYQQILGQGPKLLIQFQNNGVVDDSQLPKDRFSAERLKGVDSTLKIQPAKLEDSAVYLCASSFRTGRGVTAFFGQGTRLTVV.

V usage is TRBV27 and J usage is TRBJ1-2; unclear D gene. V lost 5 bases and J 5 bases, leaving 12 bases between the germline ends. The CDR3 is made up of 13 amino acids. Germline-derived CDR1 and CDR2 are MNHEY and SMNVEV (reference sequence). CDR3 region: CASSPRGGYGYTF. The CDR3 DNA sequence: TGTGCCAGCAGTCCCCGAGGAGGTTATGGCTACACCTTC.

The V and J genes are TRBV29-1 and TRBJ1-1, with TRBD1 identical over 9 bases. The V gene end was trimmed by 7 bases and the J gene end by 5 bases; junction bases not matched to a gene: 5. CDR1 and CDR2 (germline): SQVTM, ANQGSEA. The CDR3 is 12 residues long. This chain's CDR3 is CSGGQGRTEAFF. CDR3 in DNA: TGCAGCGGTGGACAGGGGAGGACTGAAGCTTTCTTT.

The chain employs TRBV11-2 and TRBJ2-2; D may be TRBD1 (5 bases). CDR3 length: 15 residues. Per the germline V gene, CDR1 is SGHAT and CDR2 is FQNNGV. Trimming removed 5 bases from V and 6 bases from J, with 16 bases in between. The DNA for the CDR3 is TGTGCCAGCAGCCCTTGGGTAGGGGCGGCCGGGGAGCTGTTTTTT. Translation gives CASSPWVGAAGELFF.

The chain has TRBV14 and TRBJ1-3; D is undetermined. V was cut by 0 bases and J by 3 bases, with 15 bases left in between. The CDR3 is made up of 17 amino acids. CDR1 is SGHDN and CDR2 is FVKESK in the germline V gene. The DNA for the CDR3 is TGTGCCAGCAGCCAAGATTTTGGGGAGCGCGGTGGAAACACCATATATTTT. Amino acids: CASSQDFGERGGNTIYF.

The rearrangement links TRBV24-1 to TRBJ1-1; no firm D call. V was pared by 9 bases and J by 0 bases, with 7 bases between. The V gene's germline CDR1 is KGHDR and CDR2 SFDVKD. This CDR3 is built from 12 residues. The CDR3 reads CATPGMNTEAFF. In nucleotides, the CDR3 is TGTGCCACCCCGGGGATGAACACTGAAGCTTTCTTT.

The genes are TRBV10-3 and TRBJ2-3; D possibly corresponds to TRBD2 (6 bases). The CDR3 has 18 residues. Germline V gene data show CDR1 as ENHRY and CDR2 as SYGVKD. The V gene lost 3 bases and the J gene lost 0 bases, with 19 bases spanning the gap. The DNA of the CDR3 is TGTGCCATCAGTGACCGACCGGGGGTAGCGGCTAGCACAGATACGCAGTATTTT. Its translation: CAISDRPGVAASTDTQYF.

The sample holds one count of this clone. V and J are TRBV4-1 and TRBJ2-7; possibly TRBD2 for D (7 bases). The length of the CDR3 is 17 residues. Germline assignment: CDR1 MGHRA and CDR2 YSYEKL. Trimming cost V 1 base and J 7 bases, with 23 bases left between them. CDR3 in amino acids: CASSQGVGGGKGREQYV. Here the CDR3 DNA reads TGCGCCAGCAGCCAAGGTGTAGGGGGGGGAAAGGGCCGAGAGCAGTACGTC.

V is TRBV6-1 and J is TRBJ2-2, with 7 bases that match TRBD1. J was trimmed by 5 bases and V by 6 bases; bases with no gene match: 6. Germline V gene lookup returns CDR1 MNHNS and CDR2 SASEGT. This CDR3 comprises 14 residues. DNA of the CDR3: TGTGCCAGCAGCTACGACAGGGCAACCGGGGAGCTGTTTTTT. Its protein product is CASSYDRATGELFF.